One sample yielded the 22 T cell receptor beta chains listed below, sequenced in a study of T cell clones after liver transplantation. Sequenced by immunoSEQ multiplex PCR; TCRdb stores in-frame clones only, minus some. The sample carries roughly 100,000 clones, 75% to 85% recorded once. The material sequenced was CD4+ T cells from blood, taken before liver transplant. These TCRs come from a human donor who received a liver transplant.

The rearrangement links TRBV28 to TRBJ2-2; D might be TRBD2 (7 bases). The CDR3 runs to 13 residues. Germline values: CDR1 MDHEN, CDR2 SYDVKM. V lost 8 bases and J lost 7, with 14 bases in between. This CDR3 is CASRRGAVGELFF. CDR3 bases: TGTGCCAGCCGACGGGGGGCGGTCGGGGAGCTGTTTTTT.

This clone was seen a single time. This sequence joins TRBV4-2 and TRBJ2-7; TRBD2 matches 9 bases. Germline lookup yields CDR1 LGHNA and CDR2 YNFKEQ. The length of the CDR3 is 16 residues. Germline trimming cut 3 bases from V and 3 bases from J; bases unmatched to any gene: 9. CDR3 sequence reads: CASSHTAGGRNYEQYF. CDR3 in DNA: TGTGCCAGCAGCCATACTGCGGGGGGGAGGAACTACGAGCAGTACTTC.

The J gene is TRBJ2-7, the V gene TRBV10-2; 8 nucleotides match TRBD2. There are 14 residues in the CDR3. Germline V gene sequence: CDR1 WSHSY, CDR2 SAAADI. V lost 2 bases and J lost 0; bases outside the gene matches: 0. The CDR3: CASSETSGSYEQYF. CDR3 sequence (DNA): TGCGCCAGCAGTGAGACTAGCGGCTCCTACGAGCAGTACTTC.

Written as DNA, the CDR3 is TGTGCCTGGAGTAGGACAGGGGGCGCGTCCTACGAGCAGTACTTC. It yields the protein CAWSRTGGASYEQYF. The rearrangement joins TRBV30 to TRBJ2-7; TRBD1 matches at 11 bases. J gave up 1 base and V 2 bases, and 4 bases lay outside the gene matches. CDR1 is GTSNPN and CDR2 is SVGIG in the germline V gene (reference sequence). This CDR3 is 15 amino acids long.

The genes are TRBV7-7 and TRBJ2-7, with D uncertain. Germline CDR1 and CDR2: SSHAT and FNYEAQ (reference sequence). V lost 3 bases and J 3 bases, leaving 9 bases between the germline ends. The CDR3 contains 13 residues. This CDR3 is CASSLRWGYEQYF. CDR3 DNA: TGTGCCAGCAGCTTGAGGTGGGGCTACGAGCAGTACTTC.

This clone was seen a few times. Written as DNA, the CDR3 is TGTGCCAGCAGCTTGTCCCTGGGCGTTGAAGGCTACACCTTC. This sequence encodes CASSLSLGVEGYTF. The chain recombines TRBV7-8 with TRBJ1-2; D remains ambiguous. Per germline, CDR1 SGHVS and CDR2 FQNEAQ. V was cut by 3 bases and J by 8 bases, with 16 bases left in between. The CDR3 totals 14 residues.

The chain has TRBV11-1 and TRBJ2-3; D is perhaps TRBD1 or TRBD2 (7 bases each). The CDR3 spans 16 residues. The V gene lost 3 bases and the J gene lost 5 bases, with 18 bases spanning the gap. Germline CDR1 and CDR2: SGHAT and FQDESV (reference sequence). The DNA for the CDR3 is TGTGCCAGCAGCTTCTCTAGCGGAGGGGGCGAAGATACGCAGTATTTT. It codes for CASSFSSGGGEDTQYF. The full variable domain, completed using reference TRBV11-1 and TRBJ2-3, is EAEVAQSPRYKITEKSQAVAFWCDPISGHATLYWYRQILGQGPELLVQFQDESVVDDSQLPKDRFSAERLKGVDSTLKIQPAELGDSAMYLCASSFSSGGGEDTQYFGPGTRLTVL.

This clone was recorded a few times. The chain is built from TRBV5-1 and TRBJ1-2; D uncertain. The germline V gene has CDR1 SGHRS and CDR2 YFSETQ. Trimming stripped 3 bases from V and 3 bases from J, with 15 bases between. This CDR3 has 15 amino acids. The CDR3 DNA is TGCGCCAGCAGCTCCGGGGTGGGCTCATACTATGGCTACACCTTC. This gives the protein CASSSGVGSYYGYTF.

V usage is TRBV18 and J usage is TRBJ1-2, with D uncertain. V was shortened by 1 base and J by 0 bases, with 9 bases between the two germline ends. CDR3 length: 15 amino acids. Germline V gene sequence: CDR1 KGHSH, CDR2 LQKENI. CDR3 sequence: CASSPQGDPNYGYTF. The CDR3 bases are TGTGCCAGCTCACCACAGGGCGACCCTAACTATGGCTACACCTTC.

In DNA form, the CDR3 reads TGTGCCAGCAGCCTCATAGTCGGGGTCACTGAAGCTTTCTTT. Protein: CASSLIVGVTEAFF. The genes are TRBV7-9 and TRBJ1-1; no clear D. The germline CDR1 and CDR2 sequences are SEHNR and FQNEAQ (reference sequence). The CDR3 extends over 14 amino acids. V shed 5 bases and J shed 4 bases, with 14 bases lying between them.

The table lists this clone with a count of one. This chain uses TRBV19 with TRBJ2-1, with TRBD1 matching 8 bases. V lost 6 bases, J lost 7 bases, and 11 bases stayed unmatched. Germline V gene data show CDR1 as LNHDA and CDR2 as SQIVND (reference sequence). CDR3 length: 15 residues. Here the CDR3 DNA reads TGTGCCAGTAGAATCGACAGGGGAAGGGAAAATGAGCAGTTCTTC. It specifies CASRIDRGRENEQFF.

This chain connects TRBV2 to TRBJ2-5; TRBD1 aligns across 9 bases. The CDR3 has 15 amino acids. Trimming took 6 bases from V and 5 from J; bases not matched to a gene: 10. CDR1 and CDR2 (germline): SNHLY, FYNNEI. This chain's CDR3 is CASRGTGTGIETQYF. CDR3 nucleotide sequence: TGTGCCAGCAGAGGAACCGGGACAGGGATCGAGACCCAGTACTTC.

This clone was counted only a few times. This chain joins TRBV2 and TRBJ1-5, with D possibly matching TRBD1 (6 bases). CDR1 SNHLY and CDR2 FYNNEI come from the germline V gene. V lost 8 bases and J 9 bases, leaving 17 bases between the germline ends. The CDR3 sequence is 13 residues long. CDR3 protein: CASRRGGSSPQHF. The CDR3 region has the DNA TGTGCCAGCCGGCGGGGGGGCTCTTCGCCCCAGCATTTT.

This clone occurred once. The chain carries TRBV6-1 and TRBJ2-7, with D perhaps matching TRBD1 (5 bases). The germline gives CDR1 MNHNS, CDR2 SASEGT. The CDR3 runs 17 residues. V shed 4 bases and J shed 0 bases, with 19 bases lying between them. The CDR3: CASSGVDSIDFSYEQYF. The CDR3 DNA follows: TGTGCCAGCAGTGGGGTCGACAGTATTGATTTCTCCTACGAGCAGTACTTC.

The rearrangement joins TRBV27 to TRBJ2-1; no clear D. This CDR3 spans 15 amino acids. Germline CDR1 reads MNHEY; CDR2 reads SMNVEV (reference sequence). Between the trimmed V and J ends, which lost 3 bases and 2 bases, there was a span of 11 bases. CDR3 in amino acids: CASSFSSVAYNEQFF. The CDR3 DNA reads TGTGCCAGCAGTTTCTCAAGCGTCGCCTACAATGAGCAGTTCTTC.

The genes are TRBV6-6 and TRBJ1-1, with D possibly being TRBD1 (5 bases). This CDR3 is 15 amino acids long. CDR1 MNHNY and CDR2 SVGAGI come from the germline V gene (reference sequence). Trimming cost V 2 bases and J 1 base, with 11 bases left between them. Here the CDR3 DNA reads TGTGCCAGCAGTTACCGGGGGAAGGGGAACACTGAAGCTTTCTTT. Encoded protein: CASSYRGKGNTEAFF.

This chain connects TRBV6-4 to TRBJ2-3; D gene unclear. Germline CDR1 reads MRHNA; CDR2 reads SNTAGT. The V end was cut by 6 bases, the J end by 4 bases, with 14 bases between. The CDR3 length is 14 residues. As DNA, the CDR3 is TGTGCCAGCAGAGGGTCCCACACATCAGATACGCAGTATTTT. This gives the protein CASRGSHTSDTQYF.

V usage is TRBV19 and J usage is TRBJ1-2, with a possible D match to TRBD1 (6 bases). CDR1 LNHDA and CDR2 SQIVND come from the germline V gene (reference sequence). V lost 9 bases and J lost 8, with 13 bases in between. The CDR3 covers 11 residues. The CDR3 DNA sequence: TGTGCCAGCAGGGGTATCGGAGGCTACACCTTC. It is translated as CASRGIGGYTF.

The chain uses TRBV19 and TRBJ1-2; D gene ambiguous. The V gene lost 6 bases and the J gene lost 8 bases, with 22 bases spanning the gap. CDR1 and CDR2 from the germline V gene are LNHDA and SQIVND (reference sequence). This CDR3 has 15 residues. CDR3 nucleotide sequence: TGTGCCAGTAGGCCACCGGGCCAAGGGATTGAGGGCTACACCTTC. Amino acid sequence: CASRPPGQGIEGYTF.

The chain has TRBV5-1 and TRBJ2-5; 8 bases are a match to TRBD2. CDR1 is SGHRS and CDR2 is YFSETQ in the germline V gene. J lost 2 bases, V lost 4 bases, and 7 bases had no gene match. This CDR3 has 15 amino acids. Here the CDR3 reads CASSLSGVRQETQYF. The CDR3 DNA is TGCGCCAGCAGCCTTAGCGGGGTAAGGCAAGAGACCCAGTACTTC. Full variable domain (remainder filled in from reference TRBV5-1 and TRBJ2-5): KAGVTQTPRYLIKTRGQQVTLSCSPISGHRSVSWYQQTPGQGLQFLFEYFSETQRNKGNFPGRFSGRQFSNSRSEMNVSTLELGDSALYLCASSLSGVRQETQYFGPGTRLLVL.

This chain joins TRBV10-2 and TRBJ1-1; no reliable D call. CDR1 is WSHSY, CDR2 SAAADI, per germline. The length of the CDR3 is 12 residues. V was pared by 6 bases and J by 1 base, with 6 bases between. CDR3 protein: CASRTGNTEAFF. For the CDR3, the DNA is TGCGCCAGCAGAACCGGGAACACTGAAGCTTTCTTT.

The rearrangement links TRBV5-1 to TRBJ2-5; the match to TRBD2 covers 13 bases. Germline assignment: CDR1 SGHRS and CDR2 YFSETQ. J gave up 7 bases and V 4 bases, and 16 bases lay outside the gene matches. CDR3 size: 18 residues. The CDR3 region is CASSTGTSGMGGLWTQYF. As DNA, the CDR3 is TGCGCCAGCAGCACAGGGACTAGCGGGATGGGGGGTCTGTGGACCCAGTACTTC.